This passage covers 24 T cell receptor beta chains from one sample sequenced in a study of T-cell reconstitution after alpha-beta-depleted transplantation in children. As it was prepared, the TCRbeta library received unique molecular identifiers. TCRdb analysed the PCR reads with MiXCR anew, one entry per CDR3 protein. There are hundreds of thousands of distinct CDR3 sequences in the sample; around 12% occur only once, and around 2.8% lies in the top ten. Material: PBMCs from the stem cell graft donor, obtained from the stem cell graft. The receptor set was obtained from a human donor who donated a stem cell graft to a child with acute lymphoblastic leukemia.

This clonotype has ten or more counts. CDR3 residues: CASSPPRDINTEAFF. In DNA form, the CDR3 reads TGTGCCAGCTCACCACCGCGAGACATAAACACTGAAGCTTTCTTT. V gene TRBV18 combines with J gene TRBJ1-1; unclear D gene. The V gene lost 0 bases and the J gene lost 2 bases, with 10 bases spanning the gap. Germline CDR1 KGHSH, CDR2 LQKENI. This CDR3 has 15 amino acids.

V and J are TRBV4-3 and TRBJ1-1, with D unclear. CDR3 length: 16 amino acids. Germline V CDR1 and CDR2: LGHNA, YSLEER. The V and J ends lost 0 bases and 0 bases respectively, with 11 bases between them. The CDR3 DNA sequence: TGCGCCAGCAGCCAAGATGGGAGGGTTATGAACACTGAAGCTTTCTTT. Protein sequence: CASSQDGRVMNTEAFF.

There are many counts of this clonotype. V is TRBV15 and J is TRBJ2-3, with TRBD1 matching 9 bases. J lost 0 bases, V lost 0 bases, and 7 bases had no gene match. CDR3 length: 18 residues. Germline V gene lookup returns CDR1 LNHNV and CDR2 YYDKDF (reference sequence). CDR3 bases: TGTGCCACCAGCAGAGATATTTGGACAGGGGATAGCACAGATACGCAGTATTTT. Translation: CATSRDIWTGDSTDTQYF.

This clonotype came up many times. J is TRBJ1-5 and V is TRBV27; TRBD1 aligns across 8 bases. V lost 8 bases to trimming and J lost 4 bases; unmatched junction nucleotides: 7. The CDR3 covers 14 residues. CDR1 MNHEY and CDR2 SMNVEV come from the germline V gene (reference sequence). The chain's CDR3 is CASSDRAVNQPQHF. The DNA of the CDR3 is TGTGCCAGCTCGGACAGGGCGGTTAATCAGCCCCAGCATTTT.

This clonotype was recorded at least ten times. J is TRBJ1-1 and V is TRBV29-1; no clear D gene. Trimming took 8 bases from V and 10 from J, leaving 11 bases between them. Germline V CDR1 and CDR2: SQVTM, ANQGSEA. The CDR3 consists of 9 residues. Here the CDR3 DNA reads TGCAGCTCCGAGCCAGGAGCTTTCTTT. It translates to CSSEPGAFF.

This clonotype was detected ten times or more. This chain joins TRBV13 and TRBJ2-1, with 10 positions matching TRBD2. From germline, CDR1 is PRHDT and CDR2 FYEKMQ (reference sequence). The CDR3 extends over 16 amino acids. V lost 2 bases to trimming and J lost 7 bases; unmatched junction nucleotides: 8. The CDR3 reads CASSLPSGSSRNEQFF. CDR3 nucleotide sequence: TGTGCCAGCAGCTTACCTAGCGGGAGTAGTAGAAATGAGCAGTTCTTC.

This clonotype was detected ten times or more. Here the CDR3 reads CASSFSGGEYNEQFF. CDR3 coding DNA: TGCGCCAGCAGCTTTAGCGGGGGGGAGTACAATGAGCAGTTCTTC. This sequence joins TRBV5-1 and TRBJ2-1; 11 nucleotides agree with TRBD2. Germline V gene data show CDR1 as SGHRS and CDR2 as YFSETQ. The CDR3 runs to 15 residues. The junction had 2 bases not matched to a gene; V was cut back by 2 bases and J by 4 bases.

The sample holds many counts of this clonotype. This rearrangement joins TRBV29-1 to TRBJ2-5; no clear D. Germline V gene data show CDR1 as SQVTM and CDR2 as ANQGSEA. The CDR3 runs to 14 residues. Between the trimmed V and J ends, which lost 6 bases and 2 bases, there was a span of 16 bases. The CDR3 region is CSVAPGARQETQYF. The CDR3 nucleotides read TGCAGCGTCGCCCCTGGTGCGAGGCAAGAGACCCAGTACTTC.

There are many counts of this clonotype. The rearrangement uses TRBV7-2 and TRBJ2-2; TRBD2 agrees at 7 bases. Germline V gives CDR1 SGHTA, CDR2 FQGNSA. After removal of 7 bases from V and 6 bases from J, the junction contained 2 bases not matched to a gene. CDR3 size: 12 residues. The CDR3 reads CASNRGAGELFF. CDR3 nucleotide sequence: TGTGCCAGCAACCGGGGGGCCGGGGAGCTGTTTTTT. The full variable domain, with the rest looked up from reference TRBV7-2 and TRBJ2-2, is GAGVSQSPSNKVTEKGKDVELRCDPISGHTALYWYRQSLGQGLEFLIYFQGNSAPDKSGLPSDRFSAERTGGSVSTLTIQRTQQEDSAVYLCASNRGAGELFFGEGSRLTVL.

This clonotype appeared many times. V gene TRBV6-5 combines with J gene TRBJ1-5; D gene unclear. Germline-derived CDR1 and CDR2 are MNHEY and SVGAGI. The germline V and J ends were trimmed by 0 bases and 7 bases, with 7 bases remaining between them. The CDR3 covers 13 residues. CDR3 DNA: TGTGCCAGCAGTTACTCCGGAAGGCAGCCCCAGCATTTT. This gives the protein CASSYSGRQPQHF.

This clonotype was recorded many times. The chain carries TRBV10-3 and TRBJ1-2; possible D gene TRBD1, 6 bases. Trimming cost V 2 bases and J 2 bases, with 18 bases left between them. The CDR3 is 17 amino acids. CDR1 is ENHRY and CDR2 is SYGVKD in the germline V gene. CDR3 loop: CAISESLGAQTNYGYTF. In DNA, the CDR3 is TGTGCCATCAGTGAGAGTCTGGGGGCGCAAACCAACTATGGCTACACCTTC.

In this sample, this clonotype turned up many times. The rearrangement links TRBV3-1 to TRBJ2-7; 7 bases fit TRBD1. Per germline, CDR1 LGHDT and CDR2 YNNKEL (reference sequence). J gave up 6 bases and V 0 bases, and 17 bases lay outside the gene matches. The CDR3 is 18 amino acids. CDR3 amino acids: CASSQDGKGTEQFGEQYF. In nucleotides, the CDR3 is TGTGCCAGCAGCCAAGATGGGAAAGGGACAGAGCAATTTGGCGAGCAGTACTTC.

At least ten counts were recorded for this clonotype. The chain is built from TRBV20-1 and TRBJ1-4, with 10 bases fitting TRBD1. The CDR3 contains 13 residues. The junction had 4 bases not matched to a gene; V was cut back by 6 bases and J by 6 bases. In germline, CDR1 is DFQATT, CDR2 SNEGSKA (reference sequence). The DNA for the CDR3 is TGCAGTGCCGAAGGACAGGGGGATGAAAAACTGTTTTTT. Encoded protein: CSAEGQGDEKLFF.

CDR3 nucleotides: TGTGCCACCAGCACGACAGGGGGTTTCGAGGACGAGCAGTACTTC. Translating gives CATSTTGGFEDEQYF. J is TRBJ2-7 and V is TRBV15, with 9 bases that match TRBD1. Losses at the gene ends were 4 bases for V and 5 bases for J; bases not matched to a gene: 9. From germline, CDR1 is LNHNV and CDR2 YYDKDF (reference sequence). This CDR3 is built from 15 residues.

This clonotype showed up many times. The chain couples TRBV20-1 to TRBJ2-2; D remains unclear. Per the germline V gene, CDR1 is DFQATT and CDR2 is SNEGSKA (reference sequence). V lost 0 bases and J 5 bases, leaving 19 bases between the germline ends. This CDR3 has 17 amino acids. The DNA for the CDR3 is TGCAGTGCTAGAGAGTATAAAAGAGTAGACGGGACCGGGGAGCTGTTTTTT. Translation: CSAREYKRVDGTGELFF.

This clonotype was picked up many times. The V and J genes are TRBV7-2 and TRBJ2-7; D might be TRBD1 (5 bases). The CDR3 totals 15 residues. Germline CDR1 reads SGHTA; CDR2 reads FQGNSA. V shed 0 bases and J shed 1 base, with 10 bases lying between them. Written as DNA, the CDR3 is TGTGCCAGCAGCTTAGCCCTCAGGGCTTCCTACGAGCAGTACTTC. Translation gives CASSLALRASYEQYF.

There are many counts of this clonotype. The chain combines TRBV7-2 with TRBJ1-1; D is uncertain. This CDR3 is built from 13 residues. Germline V lookup: CDR1 SGHTA, CDR2 FQGNSA. V lost 1 base and J lost 6, with 9 bases in between. CDR3 sequence reads: CASSLVGRPEAFF. DNA of the CDR3: TGTGCCAGCAGCTTAGTGGGCAGGCCTGAAGCTTTCTTT. Filled out from reference TRBV7-2 and TRBJ1-1, the complete variable domain reads GAGVSQSPSNKVTEKGKDVELRCDPISGHTALYWYRQSLGQGLEFLIYFQGNSAPDKSGLPSDRFSAERTGGSVSTLTIQRTQQEDSAVYLCASSLVGRPEAFFGQGTRLTVV.

There are many counts of this clonotype. Written as DNA, the CDR3 is TGTGCCAGCAGTTTAAGGGGATCACTTGGGGCCAACGTCCTGACTTTC. This encodes CASSLRGSLGANVLTF. J is TRBJ2-6 and V is TRBV28; TRBD1 might be the D (5 bases). The CDR3 is 16 amino acids. The germline CDR1 and CDR2 sequences are MDHEN and SYDVKM. The V end lost 2 bases, the J end lost 3 bases, and 11 bases lay between the germline ends.

This clonotype has at least ten counts. This chain uses TRBV30 with TRBJ2-3; D is uncertain. Trimming removed 0 bases from V and 1 base from J, with 14 bases in between. Looked up from germline, CDR1 is GTSNPN and CDR2 is SVGIG (reference sequence). The CDR3 loop spans 16 amino acids. As DNA, the CDR3 is TGTGCCTGGAGTGTAGGTCAGGAGCCGGGCACAGATACGCAGTATTTT. Translated: CAWSVGQEPGTDTQYF.

The sample holds many counts of this clonotype. V gene TRBV9 combines with J gene TRBJ1-2; no definite D call. The CDR3 covers 13 residues. Germline V gives CDR1 SGDLS, CDR2 YYNGEE. Trimming took 0 bases from V and 2 from J, leaving 5 bases between them. This chain's CDR3 is CASSVEDNYGYTF. As DNA, the CDR3 is TGTGCCAGCAGCGTAGAGGACAACTATGGCTACACCTTC.

Comments on this clonotype: This clone may be a read error of a much larger clone one base away. CDR3 sequence reads: CASRPRLAGVRNEHFF. CDR3 nucleotides: TGCGCCAGCAGACCCCGACTAGCGGGAGTACGGAATGAGCACTTCTTC. This chain uses TRBV5-1 with TRBJ2-1; 12 bases agree with TRBD2. CDR3 length equals 16 residues. Germline V gene lookup returns CDR1 SGHRS and CDR2 YFSETQ.

This clonotype appeared many times. This chain uses TRBV4-2 with TRBJ2-1; a possible D gene is TRBD1 (5 bases). V dropped 4 bases and J dropped 7 bases, with 17 bases sitting between them. The CDR3 contains 15 residues. Germline-derived CDR1 and CDR2 are LGHNA and YNFKEQ. The CDR3 nucleotides read TGTGCCAGCAGCCGATCAACAGGCTTAAGGAATGAGCAGTTCTTC. It specifies CASSRSTGLRNEQFF.

There are many counts of this clonotype. The J gene is TRBJ2-5, the V gene TRBV11-1; the match to TRBD2 covers 8 bases. The ends lost 6 bases at V and 1 base at J; junction bases unmatched: 22. The germline V gene encodes CDR1 SGHAT and CDR2 FQDESV (reference sequence). CDR3 length: 20 residues. The CDR3 DNA follows: TGTGCCAGCAGTTCTACAAAAGCGGGAGTGGAGAGATGGGGCCAAGAGACCCAGTACTTC. Protein: CASSSTKAGVERWGQETQYF.

The chain uses TRBV5-1 and TRBJ1-2, with D tentatively TRBD1 (5 bases). The germline V gene has CDR1 SGHRS and CDR2 YFSETQ. This CDR3 has 14 amino acids. The V end lost 6 bases, the J end lost 3 bases, and 15 bases lay between the germline ends. CDR3: CASISSQGDYGYTF. As DNA, the CDR3 is TGCGCCAGCATCTCATCCCAGGGAGACTATGGCTACACCTTC.